The T cell receptor (beta chain) described here comes from a study of OX40 agonist ivuxolimab in advanced cancers. The overall study: Those treated in dose escalation had hepatocellular carcinoma, melanoma, renal cell cancer or head and neck cancer. Having had anti-PD-1, anti-PD-L1 or anti-CTLA-4 therapy before was allowed, and around 44% had some.

Blood draws occurred at baseline, cycle 4 day 1, and cycle 7 day 1. Clones were sequenced by immunoSEQ multiplex PCR, and TCRdb holds only the in-frame ones, with some missing. The sample carries some 98,000 clones, over 75% recorded once. Here the sequenced sample was CD4+ or CD8+ T cells sorted from blood, taken in a trial of the OX40 agonist ivuxolimab. The origin of this receptor is an adult with an advanced solid tumor such as melanoma, head and neck, liver or kidney cancer.

As DNA, the CDR3 is TGCGCCAGCGGCCTCACAGATACGCAGTATTTT. This codes for CASGLTDTQYF. V and J are TRBV4-1 and TRBJ2-3; unclear D gene. Trimming took 8 bases from V and 2 from J, leaving 5 bases between them. Germline CDR1 and CDR2: MGHRA and YSYEKL. There are 11 residues in the CDR3.